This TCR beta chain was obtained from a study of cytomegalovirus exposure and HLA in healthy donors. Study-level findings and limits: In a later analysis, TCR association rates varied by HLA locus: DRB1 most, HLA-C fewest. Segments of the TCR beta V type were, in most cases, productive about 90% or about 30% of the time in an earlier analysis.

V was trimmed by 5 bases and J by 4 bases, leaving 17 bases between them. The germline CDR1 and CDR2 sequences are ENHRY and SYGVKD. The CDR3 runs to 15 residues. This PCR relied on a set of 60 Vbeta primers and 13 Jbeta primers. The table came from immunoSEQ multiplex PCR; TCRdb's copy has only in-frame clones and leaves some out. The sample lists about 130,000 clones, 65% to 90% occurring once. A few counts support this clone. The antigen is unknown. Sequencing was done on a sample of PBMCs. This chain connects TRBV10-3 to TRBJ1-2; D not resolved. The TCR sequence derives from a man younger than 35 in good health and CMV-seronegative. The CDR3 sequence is CAISLPHHPVYGYTF. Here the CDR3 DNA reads TGTGCCATCAGTTTACCCCACCATCCGGTCTATGGCTACACCTTC.